A selection of T cell receptor beta chains follows, all from one sample in a study of blood T cell repertoires in COVID-19. Some clones are missing from TCRdb's copy, which holds only in-frame ones; the method was immunoSEQ multiplex PCR. The sample yields tens of thousands of clones, about 85% seen once. Sequencing was done on a sample of peripheral blood. The origin of the receptors is a human donor in a cohort sampled during active COVID-19. Each CDR3 is given with its conserved first and last residue. A D gene is named only where the DNA matches it firmly. The size field is filled for only some rows; it gives once, few, many or a size class.

d_call,v_call,clone_size,j_call,cdr3_aa,cdr3_nt
TRBD1,TRBV12-5,medium-sized,TRBJ1-2,CASGQELTGQVGYTF,TGTGCTAGTGGTCAAGAACTGACAGGGCAAGTCGGCTACACCTTC
.,TRBV18,.,TRBJ2-1,CASSPPLQGISWHNEQFF,TGTGCCAGCTCACCTCCGTTACAGGGTATTTCCTGGCACAATGAGCAGTTCTTC
.,TRBV5-1,.,TRBJ2-1,CASSPQGFDEQFF,TGCGCCAGCAGCCCACAGGGATTTGATGAGCAGTTCTTC
.,TRBV15,.,TRBJ1-1,CATSHRDTHYTEAFF,TGTGCCACCAGCCATCGGGACACCCACTACACTGAAGCTTTCTTT
.,TRBV28,.,TRBJ2-3,CASSPLANTDTQYF,TGTGCCAGCAGCCCTCTAGCAAACACAGATACGCAGTATTTT
.,TRBV12-3/TRBV12-4,once,TRBJ2-5,CASSSPGVPQYF,TGTGCCAGCAGTTCCCCCGGGGTCCCCCAGTACTTC
TRBD2,TRBV18,.,TRBJ2-3,CASSPRRGGTDTQYF,TGTGCCAGCTCACCCCGGCGGGGGGGCACAGATACGCAGTATTTT
TRBD2,TRBV28,.,TRBJ2-5,CASSVGGAKETQYF,TGTGCCAGCAGTGTCGGGGGGGCAAAAGAGACCCAGTACTTC
.,TRBV4-3,.,TRBJ2-2,CASSQLQGGTGELFF,TGCGCCAGCAGCCAATTACAGGGAGGGACCGGGGAGCTGTTTTTT
.,TRBV11-2,.,TRBJ2-5,CASSLVGRETQYF,TGTGCCAGCAGCTTAGTGGGGCGGGAGACCCAGTACTTC
.,TRBV11-2,.,TRBJ2-7,CASSSYRGEGPYEQYF,TGTGCCAGCAGCTCGTACAGGGGGGAGGGGCCCTACGAGCAGTACTTC
.,TRBV19,.,TRBJ1-6,CASSTAWDTSSPLHF,TGTGCCAGTAGTACCGCGTGGGACACGAGTTCACCCCTCCACTTT
.,TRBV5-6,.,TRBJ2-1,CASSLGRGHYNEQFF,TGTGCCAGCAGCTTAGGGCGGGGGCATTACAATGAGCAGTTCTTC
.,TRBV5-6,.,TRBJ1-4,CASSLSRLGREKLFF,TGTGCCAGCAGCTTGTCCAGGTTGGGTCGGGAAAAACTGTTTTTT
TRBD1,TRBV7-8,.,TRBJ1-2,CASSLRDRSYGYTF,TGTGCCAGCAGCTTAAGGGACAGGAGCTATGGCTACACCTTC
TRBD1,TRBV5-4,.,TRBJ1-2,CASSDRVSYGYTF,TGTGCCAGCAGCGACAGGGTGAGCTATGGCTACACCTTC
.,TRBV30,.,TRBJ2-2,CAWSEFGRPGELFF,TGTGCCTGGAGTGAATTCGGGAGACCCGGGGAGCTGTTTTTT
.,TRBV4-2,.,TRBJ2-3,CASSQLGGTDTQYF,TGTGCCAGCAGCCAACTAGGAGGCACAGATACGCAGTATTTT
.,TRBV6-6,.,TRBJ2-3,CASKERPSTDTQYF,TGTGCCAGTAAGGAGCGGCCAAGCACAGATACGCAGTATTTT
.,TRBV7-2,.,TRBJ2-5,CASSYLGSETQYF,TGTGCCAGCAGCTACCTGGGTAGCGAGACCCAGTACTTC
TRBD2,TRBV3-1/TRBV3-2,.,TRBJ2-5,CASSQETSRETQYF,TGTGCCAGCAGCCAAGAGACTAGCCGGGAGACCCAGTACTTC
TRBD2,TRBV7-8,.,TRBJ2-7,CASSLGGGYEQYF,TGTGCCAGCAGTTTGGGGGGGGGATACGAGCAGTACTTC
.,TRBV5-4,few,TRBJ2-2,CASSRGTDSYDGELFF,TGTGCCAGCAGCCGCGGGACAGACAGTTACGACGGGGAGCTGTTTTTT